This T cell receptor beta chain was identified in a study of T-cell reconstitution after alpha-beta-depleted transplantation in children. With V trimmed by 2 bases and J by 6 bases, 8 bases remained unmatched. Germline assignment: CDR1 SGHAT and CDR2 FQNNGV. The CDR3 contains 16 residues. Using unique molecular identifiers, the investigators prepared the TCRbeta library. In TCRdb, the PCR reads were re-called with MiXCR into one record per CDR3 protein. Here the sample spans fewer than 1 million distinct CDR3 sequences, approximately 15% being singletons. Study findings and constraints: As was reported, about two months after transplant, alpha-beta T cells came from several hundred expanded graft clones. The authors attributed T-cell counts and diversity one year after transplant mostly to newly produced T cells. Recipient T cells and thymic progenitors that survived gave rise to the high TCRbeta diversity observed at day 60 in some patients.

This clonotype appeared a few times. Its antigen is unidentified. This TCR was sampled from a male patient between 5 and 17 years old who had a stem cell transplant for acute lymphoblastic leukemia, so the T cells may come from the graft donor. The source material was PBMCs, mostly from graft donor cells, sampled 360 days after TCRalphabeta/CD19-depleted stem cell transplant. This sequence joins TRBV11-2 and TRBJ2-1, with 9 bases lining up with TRBD2. The CDR3 sequence is CASSLFSGRVGNEQFF. In DNA form, the CDR3 reads TGTGCCAGCAGCTTATTTAGCGGGAGAGTAGGCAATGAGCAGTTCTTC.